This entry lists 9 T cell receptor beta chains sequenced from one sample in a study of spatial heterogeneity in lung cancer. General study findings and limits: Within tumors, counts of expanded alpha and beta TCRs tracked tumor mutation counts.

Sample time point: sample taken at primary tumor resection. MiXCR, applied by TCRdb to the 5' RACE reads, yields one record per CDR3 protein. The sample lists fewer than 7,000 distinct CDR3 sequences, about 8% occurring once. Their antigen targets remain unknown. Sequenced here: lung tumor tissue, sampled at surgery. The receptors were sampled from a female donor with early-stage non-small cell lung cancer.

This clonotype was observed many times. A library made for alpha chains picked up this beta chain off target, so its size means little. The CDR3 region has the DNA TGTGCCAGCAGCTTAAGCCGGGCAAGCACAGATACGCAGTATTTT. Residues: CASSLSRASTDTQYF. This chain connects TRBV7-9 to TRBJ2-3; D not certain. Trimming cost V 2 bases and J 0 bases, with 9 bases left between them. The CDR3 runs to 15 residues. Germline V gene data show CDR1 as SEHNR and CDR2 as FQNEAQ (reference sequence).

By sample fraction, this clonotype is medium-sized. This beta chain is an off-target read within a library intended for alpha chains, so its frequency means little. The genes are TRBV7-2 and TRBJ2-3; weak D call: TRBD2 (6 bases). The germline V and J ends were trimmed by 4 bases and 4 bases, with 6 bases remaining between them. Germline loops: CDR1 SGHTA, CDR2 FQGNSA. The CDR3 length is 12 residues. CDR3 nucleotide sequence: TGTGCCAGCAGCTGGGGGGCAGATACGCAGTATTTT. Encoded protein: CASSWGADTQYF.

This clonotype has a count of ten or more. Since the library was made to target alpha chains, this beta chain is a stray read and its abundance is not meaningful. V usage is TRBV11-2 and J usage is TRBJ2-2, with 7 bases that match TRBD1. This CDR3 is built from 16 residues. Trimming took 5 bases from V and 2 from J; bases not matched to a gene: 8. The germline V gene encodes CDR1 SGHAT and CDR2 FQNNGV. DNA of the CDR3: TGTGCCAGCAGCCCCCATACAGGGGTAAACACCGGGGAGCTGTTTTTT. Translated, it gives CASSPHTGVNTGELFF.

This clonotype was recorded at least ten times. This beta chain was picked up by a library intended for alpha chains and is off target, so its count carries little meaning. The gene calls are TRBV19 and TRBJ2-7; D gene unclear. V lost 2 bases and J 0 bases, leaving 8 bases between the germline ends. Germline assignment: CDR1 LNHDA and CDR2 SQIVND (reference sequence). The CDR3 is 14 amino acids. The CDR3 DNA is TGTGCCAGTAGTATAAGACTGATCTCCTACGAGCAGTACTTC. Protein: CASSIRLISYEQYF.

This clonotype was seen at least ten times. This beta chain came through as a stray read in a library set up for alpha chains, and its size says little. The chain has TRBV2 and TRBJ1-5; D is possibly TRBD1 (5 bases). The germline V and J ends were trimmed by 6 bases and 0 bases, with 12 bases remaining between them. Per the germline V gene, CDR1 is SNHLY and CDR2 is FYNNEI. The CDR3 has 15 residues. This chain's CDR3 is CASSRETYSNQPQHF. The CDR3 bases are TGTGCCAGCAGCAGGGAAACCTATAGCAATCAGCCCCAGCATTTT.

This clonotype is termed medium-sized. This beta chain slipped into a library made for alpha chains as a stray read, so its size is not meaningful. The CDR3 DNA reads TGCGCCAGCAGCCCTGACAGAGGGTCGTCAGATACGCAGTATTTT. This sequence encodes CASSPDRGSSDTQYF. The V gene is TRBV5-1, the J gene TRBJ2-3; D possibly matches TRBD1 or TRBD2 (5 bases each). The germline gives CDR1 SGHRS, CDR2 YFSETQ. The V and J ends lost 4 bases and 4 bases respectively, with 16 bases between them. This CDR3 is 15 amino acids long. The complete variable domain, with remaining parts taken from reference TRBV5-1 and TRBJ2-3, reads KAGVTQTPRYLIKTRGQQVTLSCSPISGHRSVSWYQQTPGQGLQFLFEYFSETQRNKGNFPGRFSGRQFSNSRSEMNVSTLELGDSALYLCASSPDRGSSDTQYFGPGTRLTVL.

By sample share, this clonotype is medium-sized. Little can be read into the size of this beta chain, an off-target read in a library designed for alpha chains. CDR3 coding DNA: TGCAGTGCTAGGCCCCCAAGTTCTCCTAGCGAGCTCTACGAGCAGTACTTC. Protein sequence: CSARPPSSPSELYEQYF. The V and J genes are TRBV20-1 and TRBJ2-7, with D possibly being TRBD2 (6 bases). V dropped 3 bases and J dropped 3 bases, with 24 bases sitting between them. The length of the CDR3 is 17 residues. Germline V CDR1 and CDR2: DFQATT, SNEGSKA (reference sequence).

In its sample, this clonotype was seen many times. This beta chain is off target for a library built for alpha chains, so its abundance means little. The CDR3 loop reads CSVGSLAGGPGEQFF. CDR3 sequence (DNA): TGCAGCGTTGGGTCCCTAGCGGGGGGGCCTGGTGAGCAGTTCTTC. This sequence joins TRBV29-1 and TRBJ2-1, with 12 positions matching TRBD2. V shed 4 bases and J 9 bases; nucleotides not matched to a gene: 10. This CDR3 is 15 amino acids long. The V gene's germline CDR1 is SQVTM and CDR2 ANQGSEA.

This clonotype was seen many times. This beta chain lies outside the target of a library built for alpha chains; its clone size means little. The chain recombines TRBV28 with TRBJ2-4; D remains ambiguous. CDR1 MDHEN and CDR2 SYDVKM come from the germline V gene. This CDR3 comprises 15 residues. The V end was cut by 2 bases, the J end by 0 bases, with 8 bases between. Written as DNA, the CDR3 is TGTGCCAGCAGTTTAACAAGGGTAGCCAAAAACATTCAGTACTTC. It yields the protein CASSLTRVAKNIQYF. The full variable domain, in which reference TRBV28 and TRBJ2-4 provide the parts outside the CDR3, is DVKVTQSSRYLVKRTGEKVFLECVQDMDHENMFWYRQDPGLGLRLIYFSYDVKMKEKGDIPEGYSVSREKKERFSLILESASTNQTSMYLCASSLTRVAKNIQYFGAGTRLSVL.